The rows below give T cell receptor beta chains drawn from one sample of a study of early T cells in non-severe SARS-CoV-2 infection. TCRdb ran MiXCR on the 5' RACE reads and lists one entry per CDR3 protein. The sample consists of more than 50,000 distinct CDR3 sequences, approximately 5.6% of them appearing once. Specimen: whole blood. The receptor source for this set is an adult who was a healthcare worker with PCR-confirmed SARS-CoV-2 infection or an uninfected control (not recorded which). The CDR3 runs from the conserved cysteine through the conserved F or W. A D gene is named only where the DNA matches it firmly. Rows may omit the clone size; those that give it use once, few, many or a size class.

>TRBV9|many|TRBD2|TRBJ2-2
TGTGCCAGCAGCGTACCGGGAGGGCCGAACACCGGGGAGCTGTTTTTT
CASSVPGGPNTGELFF
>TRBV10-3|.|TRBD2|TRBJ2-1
TGTGCCATCCGAGGCAGCGGGAGCCAGTTGTCTAGGAATGAGCAGTTCTTC
CAIRGSGSQLSRNEQFF
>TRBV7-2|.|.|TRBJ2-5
TGTGCCAGCAGCTTAGTTTTCGGATCCGTGGAGACCCAGTACTTC
CASSLVFGSVETQYF
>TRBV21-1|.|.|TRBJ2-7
TGTGCCAGCAGCTCCAGAGGGGGGGACCCTTACGAGCAGTACTTC
CASSSRGGDPYEQYF
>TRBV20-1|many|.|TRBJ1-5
TGCAGTGCTTCGATTGGCAGCAATCAGCCCCAGCATTTT
CSASIGSNQPQHF
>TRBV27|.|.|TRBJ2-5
TGTGCCAGCAGTGAGACAAGGGGGACCCAGTACTTC
CASSETRGTQYF
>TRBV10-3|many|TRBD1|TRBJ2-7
TGTGCCATCAGTGAGTCTGGACAGGGGTACTTC
CAISESGQGYF
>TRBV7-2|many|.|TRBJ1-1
TGTGCCAGCAGCTTAGTAGAGGGGAGGAACACTGAAGCTTTCTTT
CASSLVEGRNTEAFF
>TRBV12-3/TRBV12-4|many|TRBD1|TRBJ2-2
TGTGCCAGCAGTTTATCCCTGACAGGGGGGACCGGGGAGCTGTTTTTT
CASSLSLTGGTGELFF
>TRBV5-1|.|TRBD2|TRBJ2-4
TGCGCCAGCAGCTTTCTAGCGGGAGAGGTGGCCAAAAACATTCAGTACTTC
CASSFLAGEVAKNIQYF
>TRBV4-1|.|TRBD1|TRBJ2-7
TGCGCCAGCAGCCAAGTCTTCGACAGGGGGCGCTCCTACGAGCAGTACTTC
CASSQVFDRGRSYEQYF
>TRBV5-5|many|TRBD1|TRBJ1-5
TGTGCCAGCAGCTTGGAGGGGGCCCCGATGCCCCAGCATTTT
CASSLEGAPMPQHF
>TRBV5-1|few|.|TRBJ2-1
TGCGCCAGCAGCTTGGGGCAGAATGAGCAGTTCTTC
CASSLGQNEQFF
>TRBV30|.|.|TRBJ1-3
TGTGCCTGGACGGGGACGATCTCTGGAAACACCATATATTTT
CAWTGTISGNTIYF
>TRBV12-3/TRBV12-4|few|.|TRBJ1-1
TGTGCCAGCAGCATCGACAGACCAGCTTTCTTT
CASSIDRPAFF
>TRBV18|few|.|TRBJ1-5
TGTGCCAGCTCACCATCCGGGAATAGCAATCAGCCCCAGCATTTT
CASSPSGNSNQPQHF
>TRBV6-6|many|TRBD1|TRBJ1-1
TGTGCCAGCCTATACAGGGGTCAGGGCACTGAAGCTTTCTTT
CASLYRGQGTEAFF
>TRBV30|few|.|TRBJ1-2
TGTGCCTGGAGCCACACGTATGGCTACACCTTC
CAWSHTYGYTF
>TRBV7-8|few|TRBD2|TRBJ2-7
TGTGCCAGCAGCCTGAGACTAGCGGGGACCTACGAGCAGTACTTC
CASSLRLAGTYEQYF
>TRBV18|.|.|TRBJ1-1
TGTGCCAGCTCACCATACACAGGAGAAGCTTTCTTT
CASSPYTGEAFF
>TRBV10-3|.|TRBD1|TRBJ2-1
TGTGCCATCGGCTATCCCCCCCGTCGGGACAGGGACAATGAGCAGTTCTTC
CAIGYPPRRDRDNEQFF
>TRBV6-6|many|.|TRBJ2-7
TGTGCCAGCAGCATAGGGGTGACGGGCTACGAGCAGTACTTC
CASSIGVTGYEQYF
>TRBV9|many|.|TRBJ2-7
TGTGCCAGCAGTAAAGGGTCCTACGAGCAGTACTTC
CASSKGSYEQYF
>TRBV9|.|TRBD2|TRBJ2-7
TGTGCCAGCAGCGTAGATAGCGGGGGATACGAGCAGTACTTC
CASSVDSGGYEQYF
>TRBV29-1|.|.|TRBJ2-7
TGCAGCGCTGAGAGGGAGGCCCCCTACGAGCAGTACTTC
CSAEREAPYEQYF
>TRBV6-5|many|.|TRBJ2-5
TGTGCCACTCTTGTGGACGGAGCAGAGACCCAGTACTTC
CATLVDGAETQYF
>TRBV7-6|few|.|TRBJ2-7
TGTGCCAGCAGCTTGGCGACGGGGAGCTACGAGCAGTACTTC
CASSLATGSYEQYF
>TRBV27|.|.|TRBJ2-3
TGTGCCAGCAGTTATCGGGGGGCCAGCACAGATACGCAGTATTTT
CASSYRGASTDTQYF
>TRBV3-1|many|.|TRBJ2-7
TGTGCCAGCAGCCATCGGCAACGAGACGAGCAGTACTTC
CASSHRQRDEQYF
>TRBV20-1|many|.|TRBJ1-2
TGCAGTGCTAGAGAGGTCGGCCAGCGCTATGGCTACACCTTC
CSAREVGQRYGYTF
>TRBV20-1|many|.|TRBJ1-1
TGCAGTGCTAGAGATCGAGGCGAGACTGAAGTTTTCTTT
CSARDRGETEVFF
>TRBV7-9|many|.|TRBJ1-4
TGTGCCAGCAGGCCCCCCGGACATCCGGGAAGTCTGTTTTTT
CASRPPGHPGSLFF
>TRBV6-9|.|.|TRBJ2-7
TGTGCCAGACGCCTCGGACATTTCTCCTACGAGCAGTACTTC
CARRLGHFSYEQYF
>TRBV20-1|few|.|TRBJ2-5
TGCAGTGCTACCGGGGGAGGAGAGACCCAGTACTTC
CSATGGGETQYF
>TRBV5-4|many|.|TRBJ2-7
TGTGCCAGCAGCCCCCAAGGGACCTACGAGCAGTACTTC
CASSPQGTYEQYF
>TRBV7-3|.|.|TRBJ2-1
TGTGCCAGCAGCTTAGGCCCCAACAATGAGCAGTTCTTC
CASSLGPNNEQFF
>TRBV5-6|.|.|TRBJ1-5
TGTGCCAGCAGCTTGGAACAGTTCAATCAGCCCCAGCATTTT
CASSLEQFNQPQHF
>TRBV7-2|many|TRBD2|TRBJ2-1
TGTGCCAGCAGCCGGCCCCTAGCGGGGGGGTGGTTCGATGAGCAGTTCTTC
CASSRPLAGGWFDEQFF
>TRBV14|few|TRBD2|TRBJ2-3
TGTGCCAGCAGCCGCGGCGGGGGGTCCACAGATACGCAGTATTTT
CASSRGGGSTDTQYF
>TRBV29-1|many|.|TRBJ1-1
TGCAGCGTTGTGGGCGGGGGGAACACTGAAGCTTTCTTT
CSVVGGGNTEAFF